The 23 T cell receptor beta chains listed next were all sequenced from one sample in a study of blood T cells in healthy people across ages. A second about 6 to 12 cycle PCR used barcoded and J-beta primers. TCRdb re-called the 5' RACE reads with MiXCR, one entry per CDR3 protein. Seen here are about 800,000 distinct CDR3 sequences, roughly 25% observed once, and the top ten hold roughly 3.5%. A further study also used this sample, focusing on T cells of mothers and their children.

Source material: blood. All receptors come from a boy between 10 and 17 years old in good health.

This clonotype has a handful of counts. The V call is TRBV7-9, the J call TRBJ2-5; the D gene is possibly TRBD1 (6 bases). The CDR3 is 15 residues long. V lost 5 bases and J 2 bases, leaving 15 bases between the germline ends. CDR1 SEHNR and CDR2 FQNEAQ come from the germline V gene (reference sequence). The CDR3 loop is CASSKQDSPQETQYF. CDR3 DNA: TGTGCCAGCAGCAAACAGGACAGTCCTCAAGAGACCCAGTACTTC.

This clonotype occurred a few times. The J gene is TRBJ2-5, the V gene TRBV20-1; 12 positions agree with TRBD2. The V segment lost 3 bases and the J segment 5 bases; nucleotides outside the gene matches: 13. The CDR3 length is 17 residues. The germline V gene has CDR1 DFQATT and CDR2 SNEGSKA (reference sequence). The DNA for the CDR3 is TGCAGTGCTAGGCGGCTAGCGGGAGGGCCGCGTATGGAGACCCAGTACTTC. It encodes CSARRLAGGPRMETQYF.

This chain joins TRBV20-1 and TRBJ2-5; 8 nucleotides line up with TRBD2. The CDR3 length is 16 residues. V lost 0 bases, J lost 2 bases, and 8 bases stayed unmatched. Germline CDR1 DFQATT, CDR2 SNEGSKA (reference sequence). The CDR3 coding sequence is TGCAGTGCTAGAGATCCGGCTAGCGGGCTACAAGAGACCCAGTACTTC. Translation: CSARDPASGLQETQYF.

This chain uses TRBV24-1 with TRBJ2-5, with D possibly being TRBD2 (5 bases). CDR3 length equals 13 residues. V lost 5 bases to trimming and J lost 4 bases, with 10 bases between them. Germline CDR1 reads KGHDR; CDR2 reads SFDVKD. CDR3 region: CATSGSGRETQYF. The CDR3, as DNA: TGTGCCACCAGTGGTTCTGGGAGAGAGACCCAGTACTTC.

The chain uses TRBV7-3 and TRBJ2-1, with D unclear. Trimming shortened V by 2 bases and J by 2 bases, and 10 bases separated the two germline ends. The CDR3 has 15 amino acids. Germline CDR1 is SGHTA and CDR2 is FQGTGA. The CDR3 region has the DNA TGTGCCAGCAGCTTAGATGGCCTCGCCTACAATGAGCAGTTCTTC. Translating it yields CASSLDGLAYNEQFF.

The chain joins TRBV2 to TRBJ2-3; TRBD1 matches at 9 bases. From germline, CDR1 is SNHLY and CDR2 FYNNEI. The CDR3 has 16 residues. V shed 2 bases, J shed 7 bases, and the junction held 10 bases outside the gene matches. Here the CDR3 reads CASSEPKGQGLNTQYF. For the CDR3, the DNA is TGTGCCAGCAGTGAACCGAAAGGACAGGGGTTGAATACGCAGTATTTT.

The sample holds a few counts of this clonotype. The junction shows a germline mismatch at one end, possibly a read error. The J gene is TRBJ2-7, the V gene TRBV5-1; TRBD1 agrees at 7 bases. CDR1 SGHRS and CDR2 YFSETQ come from the germline V gene. CDR3 size: 11 residues. CDR3 protein: CASSETGEQYF. The CDR3 DNA reads as TGCGCCAGCAGCGAAACAGGGGAGCAGTATTTC.

The chain is built from TRBV24-1 and TRBJ2-3; 10 bases line up with TRBD1. J gave up 3 bases and V 3 bases, and 8 bases lay outside the gene matches. The CDR3 length is 17 residues. CDR1 is KGHDR, CDR2 SFDVKD, per germline. In DNA, the CDR3 is TGTGCCACCAGTGATGCTGGGACAGGGGTTCGGACAGATACGCAGTATTTT. Its translation is CATSDAGTGVRTDTQYF.

A few counts support this clonotype. V is TRBV12-3 or TRBV12-4 and J is TRBJ2-5, with D unresolved. Judging by the DNA end, TRBJ2-1 fits better; the J call may be wrong. There are 12 residues in the CDR3. The CDR3 DNA reads as TGTGCCAGCAGTTCGACCCACAATGAGCAGTTCTTC. Its translation is CASSSTHNEQFF.

In this sample, this clonotype turned up a few times. The gene calls are TRBV15 and TRBJ1-1; the D gene is possibly TRBD1 (6 bases). Trimming shortened V by 1 base and J by 5 bases, and 14 bases separated the two germline ends. The CDR3 extends over 15 amino acids. Germline lookup yields CDR1 LNHNV and CDR2 YYDKDF (reference sequence). This CDR3 reads CATSRVRGARTEAFF. The CDR3 DNA follows: TGTGCCACCAGCAGAGTAAGGGGGGCGAGGACTGAAGCTTTCTTT.

The chain carries TRBV6-6 and TRBJ1-1; D uncertain. Looked up from germline, CDR1 is MNHNY and CDR2 is SVGAGI (reference sequence). Trimming left V 5 bases short and J 2 bases short, with 9 bases between. The CDR3 runs 13 residues. CDR3 protein: CASSPWGNTEAFF. The CDR3, as DNA: TGTGCCAGCAGTCCTTGGGGAAACACTGAAGCTTTCTTT.

This clonotype was recorded at least ten times. The V call is TRBV5-1, the J call TRBJ1-1; the D is unclear. The germline CDR1 and CDR2 sequences are SGHRS and YFSETQ. V was clipped by 1 base and J by 1 base, with 11 bases between them. The CDR3 covers 15 residues. The CDR3 region is CASSLSAGPNTEAFF. The CDR3 nucleotides are TGCGCCAGCAGCTTGTCGGCAGGACCGAACACTGAAGCTTTCTTT.

DNA of the CDR3: TGCAGTGCACCCCCGGGACTTATCTACGAGCAGTACTTC. This codes for CSAPPGLIYEQYF. The V gene is TRBV20-1, the J gene TRBJ2-7; D might be TRBD2 (6 bases). CDR3 size: 13 residues. Trimming pared 6 bases from V and 3 bases from J, leaving 15 bases between. The germline CDR1 and CDR2 sequences are DFQATT and SNEGSKA (reference sequence).

The chain combines TRBV3-1 with TRBJ2-3, with 10 bases identical to TRBD1. After removal of 0 bases from V and 3 bases from J, the junction contained 3 bases not matched to a gene. Germline V CDR1 and CDR2: LGHDT, YNNKEL (reference sequence). The length of the CDR3 is 16 residues. The CDR3 sequence is CASSQDGTGVTDTQYF. In nucleotides, the CDR3 is TGTGCCAGCAGCCAAGATGGGACAGGGGTTACAGATACGCAGTATTTT.

Notes on this clonotype: The missing conserved phenylalanine or tryptophan at the end of this CDR3 makes a read error likely. The chain links TRBV20-1 to TRBJ2-7; the D gene is possibly TRBD2 (5 bases). Trimming removed 0 bases from V and 0 bases from J, with 12 bases in between. This CDR3 comprises 15 residues. Germline V lookup: CDR1 DFQATT, CDR2 SNEGSKA (reference sequence). CDR3 loop: CSARDGSVSSYEQYL. CDR3 nucleotides: TGCAGTGCTAGAGATGGTAGCGTCAGCTCCTACGAGCAGTACCTC.

The rearrangement joins TRBV19 to TRBJ2-1; no clear D. CDR3 size: 16 residues. Trimming cost V 3 bases and J 4 bases, with 16 bases left between them. In germline, CDR1 is LNHDA, CDR2 SQIVND (reference sequence). DNA for the CDR3: TGTGCCAGTAGTATGGTGGACCAGACCCCTTACAATGAGCAGTTCTTC. This sequence encodes CASSMVDQTPYNEQFF.

The chain uses TRBV6-5 and TRBJ1-2; TRBD1 matches at 7 bases. The junction had 9 bases not matched to a gene; V was cut back by 6 bases and J by 5 bases. Per germline, CDR1 MNHEY and CDR2 SVGAGI. The length of the CDR3 is 14 residues. The CDR3 coding sequence is TGTGCCAGCAGCACACTCGACAGGGCGTATGGCTACACCTTC. Protein sequence: CASSTLDRAYGYTF.

The chain carries TRBV7-6 and TRBJ2-3; 10 nucleotides agree with TRBD2. The V gene end was trimmed by 5 bases and the J gene end by 5 bases; junction bases not matched to a gene: 10. There are 16 residues in the CDR3. The V gene's germline CDR1 is SGHVS and CDR2 FNYEAQ. CDR3 protein: CASSPGLAGAGDTQYF. As DNA, the CDR3 is TGTGCCAGCAGCCCAGGCCTAGCGGGAGCTGGAGATACGCAGTATTTT.

The CDR3 region has the DNA TGCAGTGCCCGGCGGGGGGGCCCCAATCAGCCCCAGCATTTT. The encoded protein is CSARRGGPNQPQHF. V and J are TRBV20-1 and TRBJ1-5; maybe TRBD1 (6 bases). V was pared by 6 bases and J by 3 bases, with 15 bases between. This CDR3 comprises 14 residues. Germline CDR1 DFQATT, CDR2 SNEGSKA (reference sequence).

This clonotype appeared many times. J is TRBJ1-5 and V is TRBV9, with 7 bases lining up with TRBD1. The germline gives CDR1 SGDLS, CDR2 YYNGEE. The CDR3 has 15 residues. J gave up 4 bases and V 3 bases, and 7 bases lay outside the gene matches. The CDR3 nucleotides read TGTGCCAGCAGCGCCAACCAGGGGGGTAATCAGCCCCAGCATTTT. Residues: CASSANQGGNQPQHF.

The CDR3 nucleotides read TGCGCCAGCAGCCGATCGACTAGCGGGAGTAGTACCGGGGAGCTGTTTTTT. This translates into CASSRSTSGSSTGELFF. The rearrangement joins TRBV4-3 to TRBJ2-2; 12 bases line up with TRBD2. The germline V gene has CDR1 LGHNA and CDR2 YSLEER. Trimming took 4 bases from V and 5 from J; bases not matched to a gene: 8. The CDR3 totals 17 residues.

In its sample, this clonotype was seen a few times. This chain uses TRBV9 with TRBJ2-5, with 7 bases lining up with TRBD2. The CDR3 sequence is 16 residues long. Germline trimming cut 2 bases from V and 1 base from J; bases unmatched to any gene: 8. CDR1 and CDR2 (germline): SGDLS, YYNGEE. This CDR3 reads CASSVQAGPIQETQYF. DNA for the CDR3: TGTGCCAGCAGCGTTCAAGCGGGGCCTATCCAAGAGACCCAGTACTTC.

This clonotype was observed a handful of times. The rearrangement links TRBV28 to TRBJ2-5; 7 bases are shared with TRBD1. This CDR3 contains 15 residues. V was pared by 1 base and J by 5 bases, with 7 bases of the junction left unmatched. Germline V CDR1 and CDR2: MDHEN, SYDVKM. CDR3 nucleotide sequence: TGTGCCAGCAGTTTATATGTCACACAGGGGGAGACCCAGTACTTC. Residues: CASSLYVTQGETQYF.